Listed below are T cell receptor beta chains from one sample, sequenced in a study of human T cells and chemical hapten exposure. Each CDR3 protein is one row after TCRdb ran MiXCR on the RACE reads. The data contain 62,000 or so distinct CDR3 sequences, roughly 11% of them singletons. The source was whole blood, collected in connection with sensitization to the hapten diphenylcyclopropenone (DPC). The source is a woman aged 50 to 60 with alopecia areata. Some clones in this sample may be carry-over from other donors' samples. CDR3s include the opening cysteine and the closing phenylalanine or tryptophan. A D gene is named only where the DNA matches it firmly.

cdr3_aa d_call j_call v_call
CAWSPGPQKNEQFF NA TRBJ2-1 TRBV30
CASRYVTGVNTEAFF TRBD1 TRBJ1-1 TRBV7-6
CASSPMKANEQFF NA TRBJ2-1 TRBV11-2
CASSVEREPPDTQYF TRBD2 TRBJ2-3 TRBV2
CASSMAPGQGGHEQYF TRBD1 TRBJ2-7 TRBV7-9
CASSGGTTGDYEQYF NA TRBJ2-7 TRBV5-1
CASSLAVGSLADTQYF NA TRBJ2-3 TRBV11-2
CASSPGWGAVNTEAFF NA TRBJ1-1 TRBV18
CASSLGGGPYGEQFF TRBD2 TRBJ2-1 TRBV5-1
CASGTDRPSSYNEQFF TRBD1 TRBJ2-1 TRBV12-5
CSAKINRVNYGYTF NA TRBJ1-2 TRBV20-1